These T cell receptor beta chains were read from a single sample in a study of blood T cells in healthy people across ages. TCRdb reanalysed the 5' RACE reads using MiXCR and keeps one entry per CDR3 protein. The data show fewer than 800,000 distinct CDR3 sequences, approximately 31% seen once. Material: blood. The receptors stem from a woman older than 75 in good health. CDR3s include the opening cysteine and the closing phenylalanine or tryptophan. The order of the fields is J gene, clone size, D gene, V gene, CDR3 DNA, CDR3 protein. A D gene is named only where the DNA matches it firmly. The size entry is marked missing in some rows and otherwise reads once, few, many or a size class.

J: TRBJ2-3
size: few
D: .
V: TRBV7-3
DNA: TGTGCCAGCAGCTTAATAGGCCGCACAGGTACGCAGTATTTT
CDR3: CASSLIGRTGTQYF

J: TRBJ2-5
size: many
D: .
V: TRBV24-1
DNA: TGTGCCACCAGTGATTTAGTGTCCGCGAACCAAGAGACCCAGTACTTC
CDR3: CATSDLVSANQETQYF

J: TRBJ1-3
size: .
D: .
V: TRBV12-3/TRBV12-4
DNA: TGTGCCAGCAGCGTTTCGGGGAGAAACACCATATATTTT
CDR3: CASSVSGRNTIYF

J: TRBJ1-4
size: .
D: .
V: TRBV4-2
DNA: TGTGCCAGCAGCCAAGCGGACGCGAAAGGTGGCCTGTTTTTT
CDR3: CASSQADAKGGLFF

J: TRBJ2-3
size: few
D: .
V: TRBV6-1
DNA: TGTGCCAGCAGTCCCGGGAGATTCACAGATACGCAGTATTTT
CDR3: CASSPGRFTDTQYF

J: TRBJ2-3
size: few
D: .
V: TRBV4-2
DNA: TGTGCCAGCAGCCAAGATCAGGGGGGGGGGGTCTTAGGCACAGATACGCAGTATTTT
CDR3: CASSQDQGGGVLGTDTQYF

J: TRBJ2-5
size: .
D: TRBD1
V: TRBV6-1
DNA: TGTGCCAGCAGTGAGTCCCGGGACAGGGGGTACTTC
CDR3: CASSESRDRGYF

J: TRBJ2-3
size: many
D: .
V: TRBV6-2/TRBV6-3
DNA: TGTGCCAGCAGATTTCGGGCCCCAGACGGCACAGATACGCAGTATTTT
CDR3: CASRFRAPDGTDTQYF

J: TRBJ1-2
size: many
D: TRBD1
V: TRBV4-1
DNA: TGCGCCAGCAGCAAGGACAGGGGTGGAGGCTACACCTTC
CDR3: CASSKDRGGGYTF

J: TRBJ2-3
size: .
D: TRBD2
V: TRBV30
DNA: TGTGCCTGGAGTGGCCCCAGCGGGGGGTATTCCACGGATACGCAGTATTTT
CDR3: CAWSGPSGGYSTDTQYF

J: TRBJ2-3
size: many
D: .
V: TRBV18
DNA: TGTGCCAGCTCACTTTCTAGCGTCCTTACCACAGATACGCAGTATTTT
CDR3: CASSLSSVLTTDTQYF

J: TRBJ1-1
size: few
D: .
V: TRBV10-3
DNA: TGTGCCATCAGTGAAGGGTACACTGAAGCTTTCTTT
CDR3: CAISEGYTEAFF

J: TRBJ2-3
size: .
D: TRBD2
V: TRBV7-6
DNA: TGTGCCAGCAGCTTAGGTAGCGGGGGGGCCGTAGATACGCAGTATTTT
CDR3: CASSLGSGGAVDTQYF

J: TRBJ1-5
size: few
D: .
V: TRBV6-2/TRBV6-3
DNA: TGTGCCAGCAGTTTCGGGGATGGGCAGCCCCAGCATTTT
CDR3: CASSFGDGQPQHF

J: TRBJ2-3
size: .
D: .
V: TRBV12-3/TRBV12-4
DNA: TGTGCCAGCAGAGAACTAGCAGATGTGCAGTATTTT
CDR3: CASRELADVQYF

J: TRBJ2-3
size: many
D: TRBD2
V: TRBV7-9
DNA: TGTGCCAGCAGCCAAGAGGCGGGGGGGAGCACAGATACGCAGTATTTT
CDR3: CASSQEAGGSTDTQYF

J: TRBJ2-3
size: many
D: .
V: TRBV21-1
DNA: TGTGCCAGCAGCTACTGCCCGGGGGGACTAGCGGGGGACACAGATACGCAGTATTTT
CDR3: CASSYCPGGLAGDTDTQYF

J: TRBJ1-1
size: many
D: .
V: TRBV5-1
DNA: TGCGCCAGCAGCCCAGGACAGCCGAACACTGAAGCTTTCTTT
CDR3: CASSPGQPNTEAFF

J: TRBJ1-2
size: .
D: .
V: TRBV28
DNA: TGTGCCAGCGGGGCGGGACCTAACTATGGCTACACCTTC
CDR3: CASGAGPNYGYTF

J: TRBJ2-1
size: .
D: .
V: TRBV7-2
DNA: TGTGCCAGCAGCTTAGGGTTGGTGGGCCTTGGTGATGAGCAGTTCTTC
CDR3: CASSLGLVGLGDEQFF

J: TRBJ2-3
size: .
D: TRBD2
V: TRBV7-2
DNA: TGTGCCAGCAGTCTGAAGGCGGGGGAAACAGATACGCAGTATTTT
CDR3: CASSLKAGETDTQYF

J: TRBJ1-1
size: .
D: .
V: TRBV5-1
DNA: TGCGCCAGCAGCGATAGACACCGGGCTGAAGCTTTCTTT
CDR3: CASSDRHRAEAFF

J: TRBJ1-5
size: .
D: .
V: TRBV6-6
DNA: TGTGCCAGCAGTCACATGGGTAATAGCAATCAGCCCCAGCATTTT
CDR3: CASSHMGNSNQPQHF

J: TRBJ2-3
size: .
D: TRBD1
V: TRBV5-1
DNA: TGCGCCAGCAGCTTAGAGTACAGGGGGCACTTCCCAGATACGCAGTATTTT
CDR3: CASSLEYRGHFPDTQYF

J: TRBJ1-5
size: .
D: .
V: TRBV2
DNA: TGTGCCAGCATGCAGGGCCCCAATCAGCCCCAGCATTTT
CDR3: CASMQGPNQPQHF

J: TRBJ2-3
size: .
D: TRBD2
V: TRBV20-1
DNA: TGCAGTGCTTCCCTAGCGGGAGGGCCTAACACAGATACGCAGTATTTT
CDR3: CSASLAGGPNTDTQYF

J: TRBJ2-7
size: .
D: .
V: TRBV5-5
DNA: TGTGCCAGCAGCGTACGGGGTGGGCAGGGATGGTACGAGCAGTACTTC
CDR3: CASSVRGGQGWYEQYF

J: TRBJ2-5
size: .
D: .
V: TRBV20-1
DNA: TGCAGTGCTAGAGATCTGGTCTGGACAAGGGGAGAGACCCAGTACTTC
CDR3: CSARDLVWTRGETQYF

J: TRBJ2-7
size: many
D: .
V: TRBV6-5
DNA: TGTGCCAGCAGTCCGGCCCTAGGACCCTACGAGCAGTACTTC
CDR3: CASSPALGPYEQYF

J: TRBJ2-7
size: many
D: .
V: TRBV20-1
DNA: TGCAGTGCTAGCAGGGTTTCCGAGCAGTACTTC
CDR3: CSASRVSEQYF

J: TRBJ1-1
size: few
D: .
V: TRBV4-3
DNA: TGCGCCAGCAGCCAGGTAATGGATGAAACTGAAGCTTTCTTT
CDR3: CASSQVMDETEAFF

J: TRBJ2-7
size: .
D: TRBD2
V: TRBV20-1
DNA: TGCAGTGCTAGAGATTTTCGGGGCGCGCGGGGGGGCCTATACGAGCAGTACTTC
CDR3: CSARDFRGARGGLYEQYF

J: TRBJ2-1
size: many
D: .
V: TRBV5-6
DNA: TGTGCCAGCAGCTCCCGGCGAACCTACAATGAGCAGTTCTTC
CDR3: CASSSRRTYNEQFF

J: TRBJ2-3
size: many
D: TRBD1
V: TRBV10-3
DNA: TGTGCCATCAGTGGGACGACAGGGGGCACAGATACGCAGTATTTT
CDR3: CAISGTTGGTDTQYF

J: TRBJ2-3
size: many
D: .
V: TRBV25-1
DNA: TGTGCCAGCAGTGACAGTCATTTCACAGATACGCAGTATTTT
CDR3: CASSDSHFTDTQYF

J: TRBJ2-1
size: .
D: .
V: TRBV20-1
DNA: TGCAGTGCTAGAGATTCGGGGTTCCCCTACAATGAGCAGTTCTTC
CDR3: CSARDSGFPYNEQFF

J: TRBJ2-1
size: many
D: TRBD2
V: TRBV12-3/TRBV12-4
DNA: TGTGCCAGCAGAGCTAGCGGGGGTCGCGTGAATGAGCAGTTCTTC
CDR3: CASRASGGRVNEQFF

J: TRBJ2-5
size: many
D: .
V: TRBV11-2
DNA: TGTGCCAGCAGCTTGTTAGGCGTACAAGAGACCCAGTACTTC
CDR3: CASSLLGVQETQYF

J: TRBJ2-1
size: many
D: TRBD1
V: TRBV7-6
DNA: TGTGCCAGCAGCGTGGGGGGACAGGGGTCCAATGAGCAGTTCTTC
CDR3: CASSVGGQGSNEQFF

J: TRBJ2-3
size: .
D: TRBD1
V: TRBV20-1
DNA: TGCAGTGCTCACAGGACAGGGAGGAATACGCAGTATTTT
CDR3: CSAHRTGRNTQYF

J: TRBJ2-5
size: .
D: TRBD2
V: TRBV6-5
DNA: TGTGCCAGCAGTTACTCGGGACTAGCGGGGGGTACAGATACGCAGTACTTC
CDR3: CASSYSGLAGGTDTQYF

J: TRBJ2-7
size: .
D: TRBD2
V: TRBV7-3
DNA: TGTGCCAGCAGCCTCAATCGGGGGGACGAGCAGTACTTC
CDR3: CASSLNRGDEQYF

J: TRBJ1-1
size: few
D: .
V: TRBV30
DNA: TGTGCCGGTACGTCGGGGATGAACACTGAAGCTTTCTTT
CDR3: CAGTSGMNTEAFF

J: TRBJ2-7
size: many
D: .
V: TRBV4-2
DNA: TGTGCCAGCAGCCAAGGGGTAGGGGCGTACGAGCAGTACTTC
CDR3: CASSQGVGAYEQYF

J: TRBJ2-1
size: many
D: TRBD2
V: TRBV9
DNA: TGTGCCAGCAGCGCCCGGGGGGTGCGTAGGTTCTTC
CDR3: CASSARGVRRFF

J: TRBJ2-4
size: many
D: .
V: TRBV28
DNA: TGTGCCAGCAACCTACCCGGGGAGAGAAACATTCAGTACTTC
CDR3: CASNLPGERNIQYF

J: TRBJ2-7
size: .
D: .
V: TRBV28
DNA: TGTGCCAGCAGTTTAATGGACACTGACTACGAGCAGTACTTC
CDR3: CASSLMDTDYEQYF

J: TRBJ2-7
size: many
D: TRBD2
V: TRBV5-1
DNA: TGCGCCAGCAGCTTGGGGCCTAGCGGGGGAAACTACGAGCAGTACTTC
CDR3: CASSLGPSGGNYEQYF

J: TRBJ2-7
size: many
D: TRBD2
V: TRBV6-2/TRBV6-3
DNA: TGTGCCAGCAGTCCCCGTGCTAGCGGCGAGCAGTACTTC
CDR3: CASSPRASGEQYF

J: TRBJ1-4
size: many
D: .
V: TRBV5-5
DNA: TGTGCCAGCAGCTTTGGGGCGGGGTGGGAAAAACTGTTTTTT
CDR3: CASSFGAGWEKLFF